These 23 T cell receptor beta chains originate from one sample sequenced in a study of T cell repertoires in cytomegalovirus infection. Via MiXCR, TCRdb re-called the reads, giving one row per CDR3 protein. The sample holds roughly 300,000 distinct CDR3 sequences; over 7.5% are singletons and the top ten take 3.5% to 4.5%. The sequenced material came from PBMCs. These receptors were obtained from a human donor in good health (CMV status not recorded). Some clones in this sample may be carry-over from other donors' samples.

This clonotype was found a few times. V is TRBV12-3 or TRBV12-4 and J is TRBJ1-1; weak D call: TRBD1 (5 bases). There are 16 residues in the CDR3. With 3 bases removed from V and 0 bases from J, the gap between germline ends came to 14 bases. CDR3 coding DNA: TGTGCCAGCAGTTTTATGGGGGGACGGGTGAACACTGAAGCTTTCTTT. The encoded protein is CASSFMGGRVNTEAFF.

A few counts support this clonotype. The rearrangement uses TRBV7-2 and TRBJ1-5; weak D call: TRBD1 (5 bases). The length of the CDR3 is 13 residues. V was cut by 5 bases and J by 5 bases, with 10 bases left in between. Germline assignment: CDR1 SGHTA and CDR2 FQGNSA. Here the CDR3 reads CASSDDRHQPQHF. CDR3 DNA sequence: TGTGCCAGCAGCGATGACAGACATCAGCCCCAGCATTTT.

The chain combines TRBV6-2 or TRBV6-3 with TRBJ2-7; D tentatively reads TRBD1 or TRBD2 (5 bases each). The V gene's germline CDR1 is MNHEY and CDR2 SVGEGT. The CDR3 covers 16 residues. V lost 6 bases and J 3 bases, leaving 21 bases between the germline ends. The DNA for the CDR3 is TGTGCCAGCAGACCCGGACACGCCCGGGGCTTCTACGAGCAGTACTTC. Translated, it gives CASRPGHARGFYEQYF.

This clonotype was counted many times. This rearrangement joins TRBV11-2 to TRBJ2-3; 13 bases are shared with TRBD2. Unmatched junction bases numbered 9, after V lost 5 bases and J lost 4 bases. CDR1 SGHAT and CDR2 FQNNGV come from the germline V gene. This CDR3 comprises 17 residues. The CDR3 DNA sequence: TGTGCCAGCAGCCAACTAGCGGGGGGGGGGTTGGCAGATACGCAGTATTTT. Its protein product is CASSQLAGGGLADTQYF.

The CDR3 protein is CAISEGVQANEKLFF. For the CDR3, the DNA is TGTGCCATCAGTGAAGGGGTCCAGGCGAATGAAAAACTGTTTTTT. The chain uses TRBV10-3 and TRBJ1-4, with a tentative D call TRBD1 (5 bases). With 3 bases removed from V and 5 bases from J, the gap between germline ends came to 13 bases. Per germline, CDR1 ENHRY and CDR2 SYGVKD. The length of the CDR3 is 15 residues.

This clonotype came up a few times. This chain connects TRBV7-9 to TRBJ2-7, with 9 bases aligning to TRBD1. Trimming took 5 bases from V and 5 from J; bases not matched to a gene: 7. Germline loops: CDR1 SEHNR, CDR2 FQNEAQ (reference sequence). The CDR3 length is 14 residues. This CDR3 reads CASSVGTGIHEQYF. The CDR3 bases are TGTGCCAGCAGCGTAGGGACAGGGATCCACGAGCAGTACTTC.

This clonotype was observed many times. The V gene is TRBV7-2, the J gene TRBJ2-4; D possibly corresponds to TRBD2 (6 bases). The CDR3 covers 18 residues. V was clipped by 2 bases and J by 0 bases, with 17 bases between them. Per germline, CDR1 SGHTA and CDR2 FQGNSA. CDR3 DNA sequence: TGTGCCAGCAGCTTATCAAGACGGCGGGATCTAGCCAAAAACATTCAGTACTTC. This sequence encodes CASSLSRRRDLAKNIQYF.

This clonotype was detected only a few times. The chain has TRBV20-1 and TRBJ2-7; TRBD2 matches at 7 bases. The CDR3 loop spans 15 amino acids. The junction had 16 bases not matched to a gene; V was cut back by 6 bases and J by 5 bases. CDR1 is DFQATT and CDR2 is SNEGSKA in the germline V gene (reference sequence). CDR3 loop: CSAPSKGSGSNEQYF. The CDR3 DNA reads TGCAGTGCCCCAAGCAAAGGTAGCGGGTCTAACGAGCAGTACTTC.

This clonotype has at least ten counts. The rearrangement links TRBV7-2 to TRBJ2-7; 8 bases align to TRBD2. Germline V CDR1 and CDR2: SGHTA, FQGNSA. The CDR3 length is 14 residues. With 1 base clipped from V and 3 bases from J, the junction kept 2 bases outside the gene matches. CDR3 nucleotide sequence: TGTGCCAGCAGCTTAGGACTAGCGTTCTACGAGCAGTACTTC. Encoded protein: CASSLGLAFYEQYF.

The chain joins TRBV6-2 or TRBV6-3 to TRBJ2-7, with D unresolved. CDR1 is MNHEY and CDR2 is SVGEGT in the germline V gene. Between the trimmed V and J ends, which lost 2 bases and 1 base, there was a span of 6 bases. The CDR3 totals 13 residues. The CDR3 sequence: CASSYMQSYEQYF. CDR3 coding DNA: TGTGCCAGCAGTTACATGCAGTCCTACGAGCAGTACTTC.

This chain links TRBV7-2 with TRBJ1-1, with D perhaps matching TRBD1 (5 bases). V dropped 3 bases and J dropped 6 bases, with 5 bases sitting between them. CDR3 length: 11 residues. Germline V lookup: CDR1 SGHTA, CDR2 FQGNSA. The CDR3 DNA is TGTGCCAGCAGCTTGACAGCTGAAGCTTTCTTT. Its translation: CASSLTAEAFF.

Regarding this clonotype: A much bigger clone sits one base away, suggesting this may be a read error. V usage is TRBV19 and J usage is TRBJ1-1; a weak D match, TRBD1 (6 bases). This CDR3 region has 14 residues. In germline, CDR1 is LNHDA, CDR2 SQIVND (reference sequence). Trimming stripped 7 bases from V and 0 bases from J, with 12 bases between. The CDR3 sequence: CASTDSAMNTEAFF. CDR3 nucleotides: TGTGCCAGTACGGACAGCGCAATGAACACTGAAGCTTTCTTT.

This chain links TRBV20-1 with TRBJ2-3; maybe TRBD2 (6 bases). V was shortened by 5 bases and J by 1 base, with 13 bases between the two germline ends. Germline CDR1 is DFQATT and CDR2 is SNEGSKA (reference sequence). The CDR3 sequence is 14 residues long. The CDR3 bases are TGCAGTGCTCGGGGTGGCGGGGGCACAGATACGCAGTATTTT. Its translation is CSARGGGGTDTQYF.

This clonotype appeared a few times. The chain links TRBV19 to TRBJ2-3; TRBD1 might be the D (6 bases). The CDR3 is made up of 13 amino acids. Trimming left V 4 bases short and J 9 bases short, with 14 bases between. Germline V gene lookup returns CDR1 LNHDA and CDR2 SQIVND (reference sequence). In nucleotides, the CDR3 is TGTGCCAGTAGTACTCAGGGGCGTTCAACGCAGTATTTT. Encoded protein: CASSTQGRSTQYF.

At least ten counts were recorded for this clonotype. J is TRBJ2-5 and V is TRBV7-2, with TRBD1 matching over 7 bases. V shed 5 bases and J 4 bases; nucleotides not matched to a gene: 7. Germline V CDR1 and CDR2: SGHTA, FQGNSA. The CDR3 has 14 amino acids. The CDR3, as DNA: TGTGCCAGCAGCCGGGACAGTTCACGAGAGACCCAGTACTTC. This translates into CASSRDSSRETQYF.

At least ten counts were recorded for this clonotype. This chain connects TRBV6-1 to TRBJ2-5; D gene unclear. V was cut by 8 bases and J by 4 bases, with 20 bases left in between. The CDR3 loop spans 15 amino acids. Germline V CDR1 and CDR2: MNHNS, SASEGT. The CDR3 region is CASQMNPGLSETQYF. CDR3 DNA: TGTGCCAGCCAGATGAACCCGGGTCTATCAGAGACCCAGTACTTC.

This clonotype occurred a few times. This rearrangement joins TRBV19 to TRBJ2-1; TRBD1 matches 12 bases. Germline CDR1 reads LNHDA; CDR2 reads SQIVND (reference sequence). The CDR3 sequence is 18 residues long. V dropped 7 bases and J dropped 1; count of bases not matched to a gene: 11. In nucleotides, the CDR3 is TGTGCCAGTACTCCCGGGACAGGGGGCTTTTATTCCTACAATGAGCAGTTCTTC. As protein: CASTPGTGGFYSYNEQFF.

This clonotype was seen a few times. The J gene is TRBJ1-1, the V gene TRBV18, with 8 nucleotides matching TRBD1. The V gene's germline CDR1 is KGHSH and CDR2 LQKENI. Germline trimming cut 2 bases from V and 1 base from J; bases unmatched to any gene: 9. This CDR3 contains 17 residues. CDR3 nucleotide sequence: TGTGCCAGCTCACCAGAGATGGGACAGGCGTCGAACACTGAAGCTTTCTTT. Protein product: CASSPEMGQASNTEAFF.

The chain links TRBV7-9 to TRBJ1-1; D call uncertain. The CDR3 consists of 9 residues. Germline V CDR1 and CDR2: SEHNR, FQNEAQ (reference sequence). V shed 5 bases and J shed 8 bases, with 3 bases lying between them. The CDR3: CASSDEAFF. CDR3 nucleotides: TGTGCCAGCAGCGACGAAGCTTTCTTT.

This clonotype was counted only a few times. This chain connects TRBV20-1 to TRBJ2-1, with D possibly TRBD2 on 7 matching bases. Germline V gene data show CDR1 as DFQATT and CDR2 as SNEGSKA (reference sequence). This CDR3 has 16 residues. Trimming left V 1 base short and J 7 bases short, with 20 bases between. CDR3 in DNA: TGCAGTGCTAGAGGGGGGCTAGGGGAGGGATTTAATGAGCAGTTCTTC. It specifies CSARGGLGEGFNEQFF.

The chain combines TRBV24-1 with TRBJ2-1, with 9 nucleotides matching TRBD2. The germline CDR1 and CDR2 sequences are KGHDR and SFDVKD. The CDR3 has 15 amino acids. J lost 6 bases, V lost 3 bases, and 5 bases had no gene match. The CDR3 nucleotides are TGTGCCACCAGTGATAGAGCGGGGGGTGCCAATGAGCAGTTCTTC. Its protein is CATSDRAGGANEQFF.

In its sample, this clonotype was seen many times. The rearrangement uses TRBV11-3 and TRBJ2-3; D possibly uses TRBD1 or TRBD2 (5 bases each). Trimming removed 4 bases at V and 4 bases at J, with 18 bases between. This CDR3 spans 16 amino acids. Germline V gene lookup returns CDR1 SGHNT and CDR2 YENEEA. The CDR3 loop reads CASSSPSGTAPDTQYF. The DNA of the CDR3 is TGTGCCAGCAGCTCACCCTCCGGGACGGCGCCAGATACGCAGTATTTT.

This clonotype was counted ten times or more. The chain carries TRBV6-4 and TRBJ2-7; 7 bases align to TRBD2. The CDR3 extends over 19 amino acids. V shed 0 bases, J shed 2 bases, and the junction held 16 bases outside the gene matches. Germline-derived CDR1 and CDR2 are MRHNA and SNTAGT. The CDR3 DNA reads as TGTGCCAGCAGTGACTCTCAAGCTACCTGGGACTATGCCGCCTACGAGCAGTACTTC. It translates to CASSDSQATWDYAAYEQYF.